Presented here are 8 T cell receptor beta chains from one specimen sequenced in a study of Ad26.COV2.S vaccination and SARS-CoV-2 variants (TCRdb year 2021). The treatment or condition label for this specimen denotes: around 19 received Ad26.COV2.S at low or high dose, single or two shots; 5 received placebo; per-sample allocation not given. For vaccine and placebo recipients, the sequenced repertoires came from samples collected on day 63 after the first injection. Library preparation used the immunoSEQ multiplex PCR assay. TCRdb stores this immuneACCESS table with in-frame sequences only. Part of the clones is absent; in the studies checked, under half of the shortfall reflects unresolved V genes, and no reason is known for the rest. This sample gives under 550,000 clones in total; 90% of them show up just once. Of the sample, 9% to 15% is held by the ten largest clones. Sequencing was performed on peripheral blood, taken in a trial of Ad26.COV2.S vaccine versus placebo. These receptors originate from a person between 18 and 65 years old who received the Ad26.COV2.S COVID-19 vaccine or a placebo.

The chain has TRBV18 and TRBJ1-1, with 7 positions matching TRBD1. This CDR3 is 14 amino acids long. From germline, CDR1 is KGHSH and CDR2 LQKENI. The V gene end was trimmed by 4 bases and the J gene end by 4 bases; junction bases not matched to a gene: 6. The DNA of the CDR3 is TGTGCCAGCTCACTAAACCCAGGGGGCACTGAAGCTTTCTTT. It specifies CASSLNPGGTEAFF.

This clone has only one observation. This sequence joins TRBV14 and TRBJ2-7, with D possibly TRBD1 on 5 matching bases. Germline V gene lookup returns CDR1 SGHDN and CDR2 FVKESK. Trimming removed 3 bases from V and 1 base from J, with 13 bases in between. This CDR3 region has 15 residues. CDR3 bases: TGTGCCAGCAGCCAGATGGACATAACATCCTACGAGCAGTACTTC. Translating gives CASSQMDITSYEQYF.

The V and J genes are TRBV7-6 and TRBJ2-7, with 9 positions matching TRBD2. This CDR3 has 16 amino acids. Trimming removed 0 bases from V and 5 bases from J; junction bases left unmatched: 8. In germline, CDR1 is SGHVS, CDR2 FNYEAQ. CDR3 sequence reads: CASSLAGTSSVDEQYF. Written as DNA, the CDR3 is TGTGCCAGCAGCTTAGCTGGGACTAGCTCCGTCGACGAGCAGTACTTC.

This clone appeared once. The chain employs TRBV7-9 and TRBJ2-3, with 10 bases lining up with TRBD1. CDR3 length: 18 residues. V lost 10 bases and J lost 2; bases outside the gene matches: 18. Germline CDR1 is SEHNR and CDR2 is FQNEAQ (reference sequence). The chain's CDR3 is CATPPRGTGDINTDTQYF. For the CDR3, the DNA is TGTGCCACCCCACCTAGGGGGACAGGGGACATAAACACAGATACGCAGTATTTT.

J is TRBJ2-7 and V is TRBV5-1, with 9 bases matching TRBD1. Losses at the gene ends were 6 bases for V and 4 bases for J; bases not matched to a gene: 8. The CDR3 contains 14 residues. Germline V gene data show CDR1 as SGHRS and CDR2 as YFSETQ. The CDR3 DNA follows: TGCGCCAGCACCACCACAGGGGGCCAATACGAGCAGTACTTC. Its protein product is CASTTTGGQYEQYF. Full variable domain (missing parts from reference TRBV5-1 and TRBJ2-7): KAGVTQTPRYLIKTRGQQVTLSCSPISGHRSVSWYQQTPGQGLQFLFEYFSETQRNKGNFPGRFSGRQFSNSRSEMNVSTLELGDSALYLCASTTTGGQYEQYFGPGTRLTVT.

The chain recombines TRBV6-1 with TRBJ2-7; 8 nucleotides line up with TRBD2. There are 18 residues in the CDR3. Per the germline V gene, CDR1 is MNHNS and CDR2 is SASEGT. V trimming: 0 bases; J trimming: 0 bases; junction bases outside the gene matches: 10. DNA of the CDR3: TGTGCCAGCAGTGAAGCTCGGGGGCTAGCGGGCATCTCCTACGAGCAGTACTTC. Its translation is CASSEARGLAGISYEQYF.

The CDR3 nucleotides read TGTGCCAGCAGCAACCCTATCTACAATGAGCAGTTCTTC. Translating gives CASSNPIYNEQFF. The chain employs TRBV5-5 and TRBJ2-1; D is unclear. The CDR3 totals 13 residues. Germline values: CDR1 SGHKS, CDR2 YYEKEE (reference sequence). V lost 4 bases to trimming and J lost 3 bases, with 8 bases between them.

This clone was seen only a few times. The genes are TRBV6-5 and TRBJ1-5, with TRBD1 matching 7 bases. The germline gives CDR1 MNHEY, CDR2 SVGAGI. The trim removed 4 bases at V and 5 bases at J, leaving 5 bases unmatched. The CDR3 contains 14 residues. The CDR3 protein is CASSLAQGHQPQHF. Here the CDR3 DNA reads TGTGCCAGCAGTTTGGCACAGGGGCATCAGCCCCAGCATTTT.